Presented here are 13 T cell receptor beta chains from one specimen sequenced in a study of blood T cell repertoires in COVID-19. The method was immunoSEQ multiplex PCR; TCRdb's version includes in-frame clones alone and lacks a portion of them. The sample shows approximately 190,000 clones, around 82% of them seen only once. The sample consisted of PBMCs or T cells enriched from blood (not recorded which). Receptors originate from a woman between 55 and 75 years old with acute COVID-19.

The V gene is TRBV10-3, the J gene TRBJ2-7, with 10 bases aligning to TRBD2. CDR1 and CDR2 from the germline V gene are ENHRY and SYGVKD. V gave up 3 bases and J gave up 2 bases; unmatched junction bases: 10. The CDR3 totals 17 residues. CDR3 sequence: CAISEMTGTSVAYEQYF. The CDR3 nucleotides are TGTGCCATCAGTGAAATGACCGGGACTAGCGTGGCCTACGAGCAGTACTTC.

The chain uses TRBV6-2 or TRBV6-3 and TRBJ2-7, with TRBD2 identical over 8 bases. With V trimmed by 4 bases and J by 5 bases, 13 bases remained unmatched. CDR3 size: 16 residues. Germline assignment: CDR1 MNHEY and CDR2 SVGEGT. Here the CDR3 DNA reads TGTGCCAGCAGTTCCCACGGGGGGGCCGGAACGGACGAGCAGTACGTC. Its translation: CASSSHGGAGTDEQYV.

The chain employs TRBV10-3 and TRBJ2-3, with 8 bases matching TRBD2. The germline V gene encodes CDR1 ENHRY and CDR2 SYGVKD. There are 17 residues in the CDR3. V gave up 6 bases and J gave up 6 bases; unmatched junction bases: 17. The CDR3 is CAIRGEDSGIVQDTQYF. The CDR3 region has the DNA TGTGCCATCAGAGGGGAGGATAGCGGGATCGTGCAGGATACGCAGTATTTT.

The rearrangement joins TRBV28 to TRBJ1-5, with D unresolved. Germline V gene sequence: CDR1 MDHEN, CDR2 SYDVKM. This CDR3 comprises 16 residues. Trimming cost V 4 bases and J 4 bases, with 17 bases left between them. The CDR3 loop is CASSSPSESPNQPQHF. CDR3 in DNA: TGTGCCAGCAGTTCGCCTTCGGAGTCTCCTAATCAGCCCCAGCATTTT. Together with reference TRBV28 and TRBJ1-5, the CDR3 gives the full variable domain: DVKVTQSSRYLVKRTGEKVFLECVQDMDHENMFWYRQDPGLGLRLIYFSYDVKMKEKGDIPEGYSVSREKKERFSLILESASTNQTSMYLCASSSPSESPNQPQHFGDGTRLSIL.

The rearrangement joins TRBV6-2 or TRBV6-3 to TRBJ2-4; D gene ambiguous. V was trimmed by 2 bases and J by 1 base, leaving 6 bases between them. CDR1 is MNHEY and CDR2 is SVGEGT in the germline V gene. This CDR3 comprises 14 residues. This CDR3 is CASSYVRAKNIQYF. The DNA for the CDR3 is TGTGCCAGCAGTTACGTCAGGGCCAAAAACATTCAGTACTTC.

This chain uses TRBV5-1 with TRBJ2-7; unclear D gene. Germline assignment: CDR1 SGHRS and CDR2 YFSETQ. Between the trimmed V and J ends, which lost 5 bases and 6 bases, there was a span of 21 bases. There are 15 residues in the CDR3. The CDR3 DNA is TGCGCCAGCAGTACCCTTTATACCACCGGAGCCGAGCAGTACTTC. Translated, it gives CASSTLYTTGAEQYF.

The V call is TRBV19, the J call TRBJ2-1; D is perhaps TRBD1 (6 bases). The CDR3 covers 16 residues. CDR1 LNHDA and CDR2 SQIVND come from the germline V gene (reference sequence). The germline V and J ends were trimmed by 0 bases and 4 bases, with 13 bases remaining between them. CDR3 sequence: CASSIDVQGYYNEQFF. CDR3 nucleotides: TGTGCCAGTAGTATAGATGTGCAGGGGTATTACAATGAGCAGTTCTTC.

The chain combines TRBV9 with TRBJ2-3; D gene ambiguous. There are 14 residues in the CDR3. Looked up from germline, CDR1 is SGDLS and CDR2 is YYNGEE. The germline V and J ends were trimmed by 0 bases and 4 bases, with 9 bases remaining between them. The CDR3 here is CASSVDPRADTQYF. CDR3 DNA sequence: TGTGCCAGCAGCGTAGACCCGCGCGCAGATACGCAGTATTTT.

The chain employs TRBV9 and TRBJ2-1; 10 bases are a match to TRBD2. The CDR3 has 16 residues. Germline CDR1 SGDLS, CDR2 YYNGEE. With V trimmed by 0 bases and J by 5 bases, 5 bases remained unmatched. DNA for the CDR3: TGTGCCAGCAGCGTAGGGACTAGCGGTATGAACAATGAGCAGTTCTTC. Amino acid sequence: CASSVGTSGMNNEQFF.

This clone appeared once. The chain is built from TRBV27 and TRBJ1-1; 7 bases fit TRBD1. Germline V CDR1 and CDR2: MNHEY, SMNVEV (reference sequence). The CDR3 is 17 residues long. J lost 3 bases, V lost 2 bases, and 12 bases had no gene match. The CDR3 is CASSLGVGRGFYTEAFF. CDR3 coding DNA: TGTGCCAGCAGTTTAGGAGTAGGCAGGGGGTTTTACACTGAAGCTTTCTTT.

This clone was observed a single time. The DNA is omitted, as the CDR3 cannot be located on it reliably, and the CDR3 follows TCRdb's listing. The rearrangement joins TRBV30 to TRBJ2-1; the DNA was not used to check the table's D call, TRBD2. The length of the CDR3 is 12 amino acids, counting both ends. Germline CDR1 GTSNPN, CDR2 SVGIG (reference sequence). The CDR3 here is CAWFVAGGSHFF.

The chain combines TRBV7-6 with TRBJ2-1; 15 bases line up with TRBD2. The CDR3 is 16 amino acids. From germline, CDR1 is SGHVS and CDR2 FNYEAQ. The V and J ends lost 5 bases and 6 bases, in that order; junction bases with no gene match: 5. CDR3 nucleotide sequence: TGTGCCAGCAGCCCTCGGACTAGCGGGAGGGCCAATGAGCAGTTCTTC. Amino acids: CASSPRTSGRANEQFF.

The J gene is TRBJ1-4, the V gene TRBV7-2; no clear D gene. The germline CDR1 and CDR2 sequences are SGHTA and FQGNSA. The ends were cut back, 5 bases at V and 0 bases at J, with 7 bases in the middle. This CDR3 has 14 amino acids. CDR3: CASSAFATNEKLFF. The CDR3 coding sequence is TGTGCCAGCAGCGCGTTTGCAACTAATGAAAAACTGTTTTTT.